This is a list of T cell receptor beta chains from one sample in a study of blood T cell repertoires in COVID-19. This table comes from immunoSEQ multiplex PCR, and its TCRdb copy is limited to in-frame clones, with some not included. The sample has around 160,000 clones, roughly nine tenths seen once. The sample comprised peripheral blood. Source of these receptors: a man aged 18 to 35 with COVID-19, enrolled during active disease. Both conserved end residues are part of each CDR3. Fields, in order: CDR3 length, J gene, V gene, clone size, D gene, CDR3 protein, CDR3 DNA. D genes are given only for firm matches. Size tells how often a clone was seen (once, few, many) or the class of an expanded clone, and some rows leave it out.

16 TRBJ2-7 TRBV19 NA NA CASSIKTGGGPYEQYF TGTGCCAGTAGTATTAAAACGGGAGGGGGCCCCTACGAGCAGTACTTC
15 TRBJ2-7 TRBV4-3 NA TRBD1 CASSRRDRDSYEQYF TGCGCCAGCAGCCGGAGGGACAGGGACTCCTACGAGCAGTACTTC
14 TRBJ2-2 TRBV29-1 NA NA CSVEGSRDTGELFF TGCAGCGTTGAGGGGAGTAGGGACACCGGGGAGCTGTTTTTT
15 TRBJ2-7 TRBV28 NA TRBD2 CASSPPPAGASEQYF TGTGCCAGCAGCCCTCCCCCTGCGGGAGCATCCGAGCAGTACTTC
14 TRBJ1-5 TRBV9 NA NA CASSVGGGNQPQHF TGTGCCAGCAGCGTAGGTGGGGGGAATCAGCCCCAGCATTTT
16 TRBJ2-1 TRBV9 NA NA CASGYGGSSSYNEQFF TGTGCCAGCGGGTATGGGGGGAGTAGCTCCTACAATGAGCAGTTCTTC
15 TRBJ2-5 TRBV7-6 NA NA CASSLRRQVQETQYF TGTGCCAGCAGCTTAAGGCGACAAGTTCAAGAGACCCAGTACTTC
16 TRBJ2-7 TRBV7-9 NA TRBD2 CASSVSGTSKSHEQYF TGTGCCAGCAGCGTTTCCGGGACTAGCAAGTCCCACGAGCAGTACTTC
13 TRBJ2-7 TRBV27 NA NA CASRTDFSYEQYF TGTGCCAGCCGGACAGACTTCTCCTACGAGCAGTACTTC
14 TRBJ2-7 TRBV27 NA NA CASSSQYSPYEQYF TGTGCCAGCAGTTCCCAGTATTCCCCCTACGAGCAGTACTTC
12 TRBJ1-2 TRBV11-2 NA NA CASSEEAYGYTF TGTGCCAGCAGCGAGGAGGCCTATGGCTACACCTTC
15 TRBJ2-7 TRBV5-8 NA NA CASSLGQGDSYEQYF TGTGCCAGCAGCTTGGGCCAGGGCGACTCCTACGAGCAGTACTTC
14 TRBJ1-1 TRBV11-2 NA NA CASSVLEMNTEAFF TGTGCCAGCAGCGTCCTCGAGATGAACACTGAAGCTTTCTTT
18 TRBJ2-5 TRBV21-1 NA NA CASSKFWDRLAGDKTQYF TGTGCCAGCAGCAAGTTTTGGGATAGACTAGCGGGAGACAAGACCCAGTACTTC
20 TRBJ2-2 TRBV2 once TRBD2 CASSEVVRRLAGKVGGELFF TGTGCCAGCAGTGAAGTAGTTAGGAGACTAGCGGGGAAGGTTGGCGGGGAGCTGTTTTTT
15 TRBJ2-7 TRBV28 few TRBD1 CASSSRDRDSYEQYF TGTGCCAGCAGCTCAAGGGACAGGGATTCCTACGAGCAGTACTTC
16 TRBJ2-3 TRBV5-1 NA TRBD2 CASRTSGDPSTDTQYF TGCGCCAGCAGGACTAGCGGGGACCCTAGCACAGATACGCAGTATTTT
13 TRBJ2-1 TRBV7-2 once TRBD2 CASSPDSGRVRFF TGTGCCAGCAGTCCAGACAGCGGGAGAGTGCGGTTCTTC
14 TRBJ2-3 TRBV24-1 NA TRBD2 CATILAGAKDTQYF TGTGCCACCATCCTAGCGGGAGCAAAAGATACGCAGTATTTT
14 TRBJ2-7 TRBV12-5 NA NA CASAIGPGVAEQYF TGTGCTAGTGCTATTGGCCCAGGGGTCGCTGAGCAGTACTTC
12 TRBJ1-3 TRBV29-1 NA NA CSVWSSGNTIYF TGCAGCGTTTGGAGCTCTGGAAACACCATATATTTT
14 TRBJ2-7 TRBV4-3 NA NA CASSQDLSSYEQYF TGCGCCAGCAGCCAAGACCTGAGCTCCTACGAGCAGTACTTC
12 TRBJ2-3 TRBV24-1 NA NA CATSDSEETQYF TGTGCCACCAGTGATTCGGAGGAAACGCAGTATTTT
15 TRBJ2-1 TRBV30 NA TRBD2 CAWSVRLAGGGEQFF TGTGCCTGGAGCGTAAGACTAGCGGGAGGCGGTGAGCAGTTCTTC
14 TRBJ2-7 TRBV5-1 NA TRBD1 CASGPGQGAAGQYF TGCGCCAGCGGGCCCGGACAGGGGGCAGCCGGGCAGTACTTC
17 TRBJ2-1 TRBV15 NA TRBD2 CATSREMRSGTPSEQFF TGTGCCACCAGCAGAGAAATGAGGAGCGGGACTCCGTCTGAGCAGTTCTTC
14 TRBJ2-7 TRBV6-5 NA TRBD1 CASSSGTGTDEQYF TGTGCCAGCAGTTCAGGGACAGGGACGGACGAGCAGTACTTC
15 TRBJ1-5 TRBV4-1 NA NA CASSTGSEGNQPQHF TGCGCCAGCAGCACAGGGTCTGAAGGCAATCAGCCCCAGCATTTT
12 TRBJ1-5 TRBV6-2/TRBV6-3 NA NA CASSYWQGSQHF TGTGCCAGCAGTTACTGGCAGGGGAGCCAGCATTTT
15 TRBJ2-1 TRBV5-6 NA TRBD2 CASSFGTSGLNEQFF TGTGCCAGCAGCTTCGGGACTAGCGGACTCAATGAGCAGTTCTTC
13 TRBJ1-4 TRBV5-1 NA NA CASSQGSNEKLLF TGCGCCAGCTCCCAGGGGAGTAATGAAAAACTGCTTTTT
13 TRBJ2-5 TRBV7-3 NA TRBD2 CASRGAGVETQYF TGTGCCAGCAGAGGCGCGGGAGTAGAGACCCAGTACTTC
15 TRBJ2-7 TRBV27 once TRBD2 CASSSGLAGVGEQYF TGTGCCAGCAGTTCGGGACTAGCGGGAGTAGGGGAGCAGTACTTC
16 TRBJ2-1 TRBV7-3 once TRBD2 CASSTGRTRSYNEQFF TGTGCCAGCAGCACCGGGAGGACCCGGTCCTACAATGAGCAGTTCTTC
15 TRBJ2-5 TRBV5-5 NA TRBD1 CASSGTTGAQETQYF TGTGCCAGCAGCGGAACGACAGGGGCCCAAGAGACCCAGTACTTC
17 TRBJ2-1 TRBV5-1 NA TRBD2 CASSLEASGRAYNEQFF TGCGCCAGCAGCTTGGAGGCAAGCGGGAGGGCCTACAATGAGCAGTTCTTC
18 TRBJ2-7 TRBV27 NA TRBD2 CASSLSGGHSGRAGEQYF TGTGCCAGCAGTTTATCGGGGGGCCATAGCGGGAGGGCCGGCGAGCAGTACTTC
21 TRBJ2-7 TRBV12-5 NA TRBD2 CASGLPDRDIGTSGKSYEQYF TGTGCTAGTGGTTTGCCAGACCGGGACATAGGGACTAGCGGGAAATCCTACGAGCAGTACTTC
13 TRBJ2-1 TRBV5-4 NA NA CASSLGRLGEQFF TGTGCCAGCAGCTTGGGACGCCTCGGGGAGCAGTTCTTC
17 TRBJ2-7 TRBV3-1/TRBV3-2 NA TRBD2 CASSQPGLAGSSYEQYF TGTGCCAGCAGCCAACCGGGACTAGCGGGATCCTCCTACGAGCAGTACTTC
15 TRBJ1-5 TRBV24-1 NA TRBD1 CATSDGTGIGLAQHF TGTGCCACCAGTGATGGGACAGGTATTGGTCTGGCCCAGCATTTT
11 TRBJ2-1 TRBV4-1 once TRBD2 CASSVAGRQFF TGCGCCAGCAGCGTAGCGGGAAGGCAGTTCTTC
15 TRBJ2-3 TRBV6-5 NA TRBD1 CASSYGDRRTDTQYF TGTGCCAGCAGTTACGGGGACAGGAGGACAGATACGCAGTATTTT
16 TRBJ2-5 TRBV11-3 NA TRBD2 CASSTSGGSGDETQYF TGTGCCAGCAGCACGTCCGGGGGGAGCGGGGATGAGACCCAGTACTTC
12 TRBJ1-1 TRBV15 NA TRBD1 CATSRGGTEAFF TGTGCCACTAGCAGGGGGGGCACTGAAGCTTTCTTT
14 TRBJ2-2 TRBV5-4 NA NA CASSFYGGTGELFF TGTGCCAGCAGCTTCTACGGGGGCACCGGGGAGCTGTTTTTT
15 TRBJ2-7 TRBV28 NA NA CASSFGAVITYEQYF TGTGCCAGCAGTTTTGGGGCAGTTATAACCTACGAGCAGTACTTC
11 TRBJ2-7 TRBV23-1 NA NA CASSRGCEQYF TGCGCCAGCAGTCGGGGCTGCGAGCAGTACTTC
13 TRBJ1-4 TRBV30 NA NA CAWSGVPSEKLFF TGTGCCTGGAGTGGAGTCCCGAGCGAAAAACTGTTTTTT
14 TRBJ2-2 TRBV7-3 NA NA CASREAGNTGELFF TGTGCCAGCAGAGAGGCGGGAAACACCGGGGAGCTGTTTTTT
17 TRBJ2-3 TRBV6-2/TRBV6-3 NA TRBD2 CASSLGLAGPRLNTQYF TGTGCCAGCAGTTTAGGACTAGCGGGCCCGAGGCTAAATACGCAGTATTTT
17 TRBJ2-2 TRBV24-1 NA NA CATSDFPTGLKTGELFF TGTGCCACCAGTGATTTCCCCACAGGGCTGAAGACCGGGGAGCTGTTTTTT
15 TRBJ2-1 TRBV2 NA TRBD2 CASSLGLAGVNEQFF TGTGCCAGCAGCCTCGGACTAGCGGGAGTGAATGAGCAGTTCTTC
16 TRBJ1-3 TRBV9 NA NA CASSVDSGNSGNTIYF TGTGCCAGCAGCGTAGACAGCGGCAACTCAGGAAACACCATATATTTT
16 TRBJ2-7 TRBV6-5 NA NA CASSWGTIDGSYEQYF TGTGCCAGCAGTTGGGGCACAATTGATGGGTCCTACGAGCAGTACTTC
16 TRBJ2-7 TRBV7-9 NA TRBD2 CASSPRTSGAHYEQYF TGTGCCAGCAGCCCGAGGACTAGCGGGGCCCACTACGAGCAGTACTTC
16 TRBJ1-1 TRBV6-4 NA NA CASSDSRRDGNTEAFF TGTGCCAGCAGTGACTCGAGGCGGGATGGGAACACTGAAGCTTTCTTT
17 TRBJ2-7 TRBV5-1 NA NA CASSGTLTRTVFYEQYF TGCGCCAGCAGCGGAACACTTACCCGGACAGTCTTCTACGAGCAGTACTTC
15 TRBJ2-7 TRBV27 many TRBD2 CASSATSGPSYEQYF TGTGCCAGCAGCGCGACTAGCGGGCCTTCCTACGAGCAGTACTTC